What follows describes a single TCR beta chain. This sample is part of a study of T cell changes during pregnancy in multiple sclerosis. The table came from immunoSEQ multiplex PCR; TCRdb's copy has only in-frame clones and leaves some out. The sample records some 99,000 clones, around 93% being singletons. The CDR3 runs to 19 residues. Source: peripheral blood, taken after pregnancy. The sequence came from a female donor with multiple sclerosis, enrolled in a pregnancy study. The chain has TRBV21-1 and TRBJ2-1; the table's D call of TRBD2 was not tested on the DNA. TRBV21-1 is a pseudogene segment. This chain's CDR3 is CASTFLAGVLISSYNEQFF. In nucleotides, the CDR3 is TGTGCCAGCACCTTTCTAGCGGGAGTTCTCATAAGCTCCTACAATGAGCAGTTCTTC.